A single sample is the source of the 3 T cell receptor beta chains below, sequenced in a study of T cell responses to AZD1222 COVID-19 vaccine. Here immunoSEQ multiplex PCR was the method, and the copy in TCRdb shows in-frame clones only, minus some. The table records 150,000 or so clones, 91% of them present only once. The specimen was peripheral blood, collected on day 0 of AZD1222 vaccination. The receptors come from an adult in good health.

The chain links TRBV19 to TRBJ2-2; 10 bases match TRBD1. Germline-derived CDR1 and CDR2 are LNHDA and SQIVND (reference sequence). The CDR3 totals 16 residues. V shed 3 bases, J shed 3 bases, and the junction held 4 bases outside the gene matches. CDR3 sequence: CASSIFGQGDTGELFF. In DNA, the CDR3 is TGTGCCAGTAGTATTTTCGGACAGGGGGACACCGGGGAGCTGTTTTTT.

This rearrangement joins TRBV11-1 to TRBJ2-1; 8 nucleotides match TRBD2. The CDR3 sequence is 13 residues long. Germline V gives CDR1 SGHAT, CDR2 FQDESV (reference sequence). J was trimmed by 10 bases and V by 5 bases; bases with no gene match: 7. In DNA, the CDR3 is TGTGCCAGCAGCCCCGGGGGGGCCCCGGAGCAGTTCTTC. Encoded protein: CASSPGGAPEQFF.

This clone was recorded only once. The DNA of the CDR3 is TGTGCCAGCAGCTTAGAAGTCAGGGTGGCCTACGAGCAGTACTTC. This gives the protein CASSLEVRVAYEQYF. V usage is TRBV7-2 and J usage is TRBJ2-7; possibly TRBD1 for D (5 bases). This CDR3 contains 15 residues. V gave up 1 base and J gave up 2 bases, with 12 bases separating them. CDR1 SGHTA and CDR2 FQGNSA come from the germline V gene.